This T cell receptor (beta chain) was identified during a study of blood T cell repertoires in COVID-19. Sequenced by immunoSEQ multiplex PCR; TCRdb stores in-frame clones only, minus some. The data show 250,000 to 350,000 clones, with 80% to 90% seen just once and roughly 13% held by the top ten. CDR3 size: 12 residues. In germline, CDR1 is SEHNR, CDR2 FQNEAQ (reference sequence). V was trimmed by 7 bases and J by 8 bases, leaving 12 bases between them. This clone was recorded only once. The TCR originated in a woman between 65 and 79 years old with COVID-19, enrolled during active disease. The rearrangement joins TRBV7-9 to TRBJ2-1; a weak D match, TRBD2 (5 bases). Sequences were obtained from peripheral blood. The DNA for the CDR3 is TGTGCCAGCACCCCTGTCGGGGATGAGCAGTTCTTC. This translates into CASTPVGDEQFF.